The next 20 T cell receptor beta chains were all read from a single sample in a study of cytomegalovirus exposure and HLA in healthy donors. The primer mix had 60 Vbeta and 13 Jbeta primers. Method: immunoSEQ multiplex PCR; TCRdb's copy keeps in-frame clones and lacks some. The sample yields some 220,000 clones, roughly 81% seen once. The sequenced material came from PBMCs. Every receptor here comes from a girl aged 2 to 10 in good health and CMV-seronegative.

The V gene is TRBV27, the J gene TRBJ1-2, with 9 nucleotides matching TRBD1. This CDR3 is built from 13 residues. The germline V gene has CDR1 MNHEY and CDR2 SMNVEV (reference sequence). With V trimmed by 7 bases and J by 4 bases, 4 bases remained unmatched. The CDR3 loop reads CASTSDRGYGYTF. For the CDR3, the DNA is TGTGCCAGCACCTCGGACAGGGGCTATGGCTACACCTTC.

The chain has TRBV19 and TRBJ1-5; 7 bases fit TRBD1. The germline V gene encodes CDR1 LNHDA and CDR2 SQIVND (reference sequence). V gave up 3 bases and J gave up 6 bases; unmatched junction bases: 8. The CDR3 extends over 15 amino acids. The CDR3 region is CASSIPGTVSQPQHF. CDR3 bases: TGTGCCAGTAGTATTCCCGGGACAGTAAGTCAGCCCCAGCATTTT.

This chain joins TRBV6-1 and TRBJ1-5; D is undetermined. V was cut by 2 bases and J by 2 bases, with 10 bases left in between. This CDR3 region has 15 residues. The germline CDR1 and CDR2 sequences are MNHNS and SASEGT. The CDR3, as DNA: TGTGCCAGCAGTGAAATTCGGTACCGCAATCAGCCCCAGCATTTT. The encoded protein is CASSEIRYRNQPQHF.

The chain has TRBV7-6 and TRBJ1-2, with 8 bases aligning to TRBD1. With 3 bases clipped from V and 0 bases from J, the junction kept 3 bases outside the gene matches. This CDR3 spans 15 amino acids. Looked up from germline, CDR1 is SGHVS and CDR2 is FNYEAQ. CDR3 sequence: CASSFGQGANYGYTF. Written as DNA, the CDR3 is TGTGCCAGCAGCTTTGGACAGGGAGCTAACTATGGCTACACCTTC.

The chain is built from TRBV7-9 and TRBJ2-1, with 9 positions matching TRBD2. Germline V CDR1 and CDR2: SEHNR, FQNEAQ (reference sequence). The CDR3 is made up of 16 amino acids. The junction had 6 bases not matched to a gene; V was cut back by 6 bases and J by 0 bases. The CDR3 is CASSPSGESSYNEQFF. The CDR3 DNA reads TGTGCCAGCAGTCCTAGCGGGGAGAGCTCCTACAATGAGCAGTTCTTC.

The V gene is TRBV18, the J gene TRBJ1-1; unclear D gene. The germline CDR1 and CDR2 sequences are KGHSH and LQKENI. V was clipped by 3 bases and J by 0 bases, with 8 bases between them. This CDR3 spans 14 amino acids. CDR3 amino acids: CASSPGPMNTEAFF. The CDR3 DNA is TGTGCCAGCTCACCCGGTCCAATGAACACTGAAGCTTTCTTT.

This chain connects TRBV30 to TRBJ2-7; tentative D call: TRBD1 (5 bases). The CDR3 is made up of 15 amino acids. V gave up 2 bases and J gave up 2 bases, with 16 bases separating them. Germline CDR1 and CDR2: GTSNPN and SVGIG (reference sequence). CDR3 region: CAWSSGVGVAYEQYF. CDR3 bases: TGTGCCTGGAGTTCAGGCGTAGGGGTTGCCTACGAGCAGTACTTC.

The rearrangement uses TRBV10-1 and TRBJ2-7; maybe TRBD1 (5 bases). V shed 4 bases and J shed 8 bases, with 15 bases lying between them. Per the germline V gene, CDR1 is WNHNN and CDR2 is SYGVQD (reference sequence). This CDR3 region has 13 residues. CDR3 protein: CASSGQPYEKQYF. CDR3 coding DNA: TGCGCCAGCAGTGGACAGCCCTACGAGAAGCAGTACTTC.

The genes are TRBV5-1 and TRBJ2-7; a weak D match, TRBD2 (7 bases). This CDR3 has 15 amino acids. V lost 0 bases and J 3 bases, leaving 13 bases between the germline ends. Germline V gene sequence: CDR1 SGHRS, CDR2 YFSETQ. The DNA for the CDR3 is TGCGCCAGCAGCTTGGAGGGGGGGGCTCTCTACGAGCAGTACTTC. Its translation is CASSLEGGALYEQYF.

This chain joins TRBV4-1 and TRBJ2-3; D unresolved. The CDR3 covers 14 residues. Germline CDR1 MGHRA, CDR2 YSYEKL. V was pared by 1 base and J by 3 bases, with 8 bases between. CDR3 DNA sequence: TGCGCCAGCAGCCAAGCGGGTTCGACAGATACGCAGTATTTT. Encoded protein: CASSQAGSTDTQYF.

The genes are TRBV5-6 and TRBJ2-7; the D gene is possibly TRBD2 (5 bases). Germline-derived CDR1 and CDR2 are SGHDT and YYEEEE. Trimming took 0 bases from V and 5 from J, leaving 15 bases between them. The CDR3 runs to 15 residues. The CDR3 coding sequence is TGTGCCAGCAGCTTGGGTGCTAGCTGGCTCCACGAGCAGTACTTC. The encoded protein is CASSLGASWLHEQYF.

This clone was recorded once. V gene TRBV4-2 combines with J gene TRBJ2-7; 12 positions agree with TRBD2. Germline V gene data show CDR1 as LGHNA and CDR2 as YNFKEQ. This CDR3 contains 14 residues. The trim removed 6 bases at V and 0 bases at J, leaving 0 bases unmatched. CDR3 sequence (DNA): TGTGCCAGCAGGACTAGCGGGGGCTCCTACGAGCAGTACTTC. Translating gives CASRTSGGSYEQYF.

This clone was seen just once. V and J are TRBV4-1 and TRBJ2-7; TRBD1 aligns across 10 bases. This CDR3 has 17 residues. V shed 1 base and J 2 bases; nucleotides not matched to a gene: 8. The germline V gene encodes CDR1 MGHRA and CDR2 YSYEKL. The CDR3 DNA sequence: TGCGCCAGCAGCCAAGCGAAAACCGGGACAGGGGCCTACGAGCAGTACTTC. Protein sequence: CASSQAKTGTGAYEQYF.

V usage is TRBV7-2 and J usage is TRBJ2-5; tentative D call: TRBD2 (5 bases). This CDR3 has 17 amino acids. Germline V gene lookup returns CDR1 SGHTA and CDR2 FQGNSA. Trimming stripped 0 bases from V and 2 bases from J, with 16 bases between. CDR3 sequence (DNA): TGTGCCAGCAGCTTAGCGGAGAGGGCCTACCTACAAGAGACCCAGTACTTC. It encodes CASSLAERAYLQETQYF.

V is TRBV6-5 and J is TRBJ1-1, with D uncertain. Germline lookup yields CDR1 MNHEY and CDR2 SVGAGI. Trimming cost V 4 bases and J 0 bases, with 3 bases left between them. The CDR3 runs to 12 residues. This chain's CDR3 is CASSSVNTEAFF. The CDR3 DNA reads as TGTGCCAGCAGTTCAGTGAACACTGAAGCTTTCTTT.

This clone was counted between two and nine times. The chain couples TRBV10-3 to TRBJ2-6; D gene uncertain. The V end was cut by 3 bases, the J end by 0 bases, with 3 bases between. The length of the CDR3 is 14 residues. Germline CDR1 reads ENHRY; CDR2 reads SYGVKD. The CDR3 sequence: CAISEASGANVLTF. The CDR3 DNA reads as TGTGCCATCAGTGAAGCCTCTGGGGCCAACGTCCTGACTTTC.

This chain joins TRBV10-2 and TRBJ1-1; weak D call: TRBD1 (6 bases). Germline V gene sequence: CDR1 WSHSY, CDR2 SAAADI. The V end lost 5 bases, the J end lost 2 bases, and 12 bases lay between the germline ends. CDR3 length: 14 residues. CDR3 coding DNA: TGCGCCAGCAGTCCCTACAGGGCCAACACTGAAGCTTTCTTT. Amino acids: CASSPYRANTEAFF.

This sequence joins TRBV6-5 and TRBJ1-6; D may be TRBD1 (5 bases). This CDR3 is 16 amino acids long. Trimming shortened V by 2 bases and J by 8 bases, and 16 bases separated the two germline ends. The germline gives CDR1 MNHEY, CDR2 SVGAGI. CDR3 nucleotides: TGTGCCAGCAGTTACGTAGTGGGCAGGGCGTATTCACCCCTCCACTTT. It codes for CASSYVVGRAYSPLHF.

The chain links TRBV9 to TRBJ2-3; 8 bases line up with TRBD2. The germline V gene has CDR1 SGDLS and CDR2 YYNGEE. V lost 0 bases to trimming and J lost 6 bases; unmatched junction nucleotides: 9. The CDR3 has 16 amino acids. CDR3 residues: CASSVATGGAGDTQYF. The CDR3 DNA follows: TGTGCCAGCAGCGTAGCTACCGGGGGGGCAGGCGATACGCAGTATTTT. Full variable domain (remainder filled in from reference TRBV9 and TRBJ2-3): DSGVTQTPKHLITATGQRVTLRCSPRSGDLSVYWYQQSLDQGLQFLIQYYNGEERAKGNILERFSAQQFPDLHSELNLSSLELGDSALYFCASSVATGGAGDTQYFGPGTRLTVL.

The rearrangement joins TRBV19 to TRBJ1-1, with TRBD1 as a possible D gene (5 bases). Trimming removed 8 bases at V and 3 bases at J, with 19 bases between. Germline V gives CDR1 LNHDA, CDR2 SQIVND (reference sequence). This CDR3 is 15 amino acids long. CDR3 in DNA: TGTGCCAGTGCCAACCCCCACGACAGCGACACTGAAGCTTTCTTT. It is translated as CASANPHDSDTEAFF.